One and the same sample provided the 26 T cell receptor beta chains below, sequenced in a study of sequential checkpoint blockade in melanoma. The assay was immunoSEQ multiplex PCR, and TCRdb's table has in-frame clones only and misses some. The table shows approximately 17,000 clones, with around 92% occurring only once. Treatment meaning: randomized to nivolumab then ipilimumab (arm A) or the reverse (arm B). The sample here was CD8+ T cells sorted from blood (inferred from file names), taken from a patient given nivolumab and ipilimumab in sequence. The origin of the receptors is a human donor with melanoma.

The chain links TRBV4-2 to TRBJ1-5; a possible D gene is TRBD1 (5 bases). CDR3 length equals 15 residues. The V end lost 3 bases, the J end lost 3 bases, and 12 bases lay between the germline ends. Germline values: CDR1 LGHNA, CDR2 YNFKEQ. The CDR3 region has the DNA TGTGCCAGCAGCCAGGATGACAGCCTCAATCAGCCCCAGCATTTT. Translation: CASSQDDSLNQPQHF.

The V call is TRBV19, the J call TRBJ1-5, with D possibly TRBD1 on 6 matching bases. Trimming took 8 bases from V and 1 from J, leaving 15 bases between them. Looked up from germline, CDR1 is LNHDA and CDR2 is SQIVND (reference sequence). This CDR3 has 15 amino acids. This CDR3 reads CASLEGGMSNQPQHF. The DNA of the CDR3 is TGTGCCAGTCTGGAGGGGGGGATGAGCAATCAGCCCCAGCATTTT.

The chain carries TRBV7-9 and TRBJ1-1; D gene ambiguous. The germline V gene encodes CDR1 SEHNR and CDR2 FQNEAQ (reference sequence). With 1 base removed from V and 3 bases from J, the gap between germline ends came to 6 bases. The CDR3 consists of 13 residues. CDR3 sequence (DNA): TGTGCCAGCAGCTTAGACCCGGACACTGAAGCTTTCTTT. Protein sequence: CASSLDPDTEAFF.

The chain uses TRBV29-1 and TRBJ1-3, with 7 bases matching TRBD1. The CDR3 is made up of 14 amino acids. Germline V gene sequence: CDR1 SQVTM, CDR2 ANQGSEA. With V trimmed by 7 bases and J by 0 bases, 6 bases remained unmatched. The CDR3 loop reads CSAWDRLSGNTIYF. The DNA of the CDR3 is TGCAGCGCCTGGGACAGACTCTCTGGAAACACCATATATTTT.

This chain connects TRBV5-8 to TRBJ2-7; 7 positions agree with TRBD2. V shed 4 bases, J shed 0 bases, and the junction held 10 bases outside the gene matches. The CDR3 length is 16 residues. Germline V CDR1 and CDR2: SGHTS, YDEGEE. The CDR3 sequence: CASSPHRGDSSYEQYV. Here the CDR3 DNA reads TGTGCCAGCAGCCCTCATCGGGGGGATAGCTCCTACGAGCAGTACGTC.

V gene TRBV4-2 combines with J gene TRBJ1-2; TRBD1 agrees at 10 bases. Trimming cost V 3 bases and J 4 bases; bases outside gene matches: 11. In germline, CDR1 is LGHNA, CDR2 YNFKEQ. The CDR3 is made up of 17 amino acids. The CDR3 region is CASSQGTGDWGLYGYTF. In DNA form, the CDR3 reads TGTGCCAGCAGCCAGGGGACAGGGGACTGGGGGCTCTATGGCTACACCTTC.

The J gene is TRBJ1-2, the V gene TRBV7-9; 10 positions agree with TRBD1. The CDR3 spans 16 residues. Per germline, CDR1 SEHNR and CDR2 FQNEAQ (reference sequence). V shed 7 bases, J shed 7 bases, and the junction held 15 bases outside the gene matches. The CDR3 DNA reads TGTGCCAGCAACCCCCCACCCGGGACAGGGGCATCTGGCTACACCTTC. It is translated as CASNPPPGTGASGYTF.

The chain is built from TRBV5-6 and TRBJ2-7, with 7 bases identical to TRBD2. V was clipped by 1 base and J by 7 bases; unmatched bases: 2. The germline gives CDR1 SGHDT, CDR2 YYEEEE. This CDR3 is 12 amino acids long. The CDR3 region is CASSLSGGEQYF. Written as DNA, the CDR3 is TGTGCCAGCAGCTTGTCCGGGGGGGAGCAGTACTTC.

This chain connects TRBV28 to TRBJ1-2; a possible D gene is TRBD1 (6 bases). The CDR3 extends over 14 amino acids. Deletions cut 5 bases from V and 6 bases from J, with 16 bases between. From germline, CDR1 is MDHEN and CDR2 SYDVKM. The CDR3 spells CASSPWTDRNGYTF. DNA for the CDR3: TGTGCCAGCAGTCCATGGACAGATCGCAATGGCTACACCTTC.

The gene calls are TRBV6-5 and TRBJ2-7; TRBD2 aligns across 7 bases. Germline assignment: CDR1 MNHEY and CDR2 SVGAGI. V lost 4 bases, J lost 5 bases, and 11 bases stayed unmatched. This CDR3 comprises 15 residues. CDR3 sequence reads: CASSSPPSGNHEQYF. Written as DNA, the CDR3 is TGTGCCAGCAGTTCCCCCCCCAGCGGGAATCACGAGCAGTACTTC.

The chain couples TRBV7-2 to TRBJ2-7; the match to TRBD1 covers 8 bases. This CDR3 has 15 residues. Germline-derived CDR1 and CDR2 are SGHTA and FQGNSA. The V and J ends lost 3 bases and 3 bases, in that order; junction bases with no gene match: 7. The CDR3 here is CASSFSGQGLYEQYF. The CDR3 bases are TGTGCCAGCAGCTTCTCAGGACAGGGTCTCTACGAGCAGTACTTC.

This chain connects TRBV4-3 to TRBJ1-1; D perhaps matches TRBD1 (5 bases). Trimming removed 0 bases at V and 1 base at J, with 15 bases between. The CDR3 totals 17 residues. Germline lookup yields CDR1 LGHNA and CDR2 YSLEER. CDR3 in DNA: TGCGCCAGCAGCCAAGATTGGGGGGAAGGTAGGAACACTGAAGCTTTCTTT. Translation: CASSQDWGEGRNTEAFF.

The V gene is TRBV11-2, the J gene TRBJ1-6; perhaps TRBD1 as D (6 bases). The germline CDR1 and CDR2 sequences are SGHAT and FQNNGV. Trimming shortened V by 5 bases and J by 6 bases, and 11 bases separated the two germline ends. The CDR3 is made up of 14 amino acids. In DNA, the CDR3 is TGTGCCAGCAGCCTCAGGGGCTTTAATTCACCCCTCCACTTT. Translated, it gives CASSLRGFNSPLHF.

The chain combines TRBV6-5 with TRBJ1-4, with D hard to call. Germline V gene lookup returns CDR1 MNHEY and CDR2 SVGAGI. The CDR3 totals 13 residues. Trimming pared 8 bases from V and 7 bases from J, leaving 14 bases between. The CDR3 loop reads CASSPPAGEKLFF. The CDR3 nucleotides are TGTGCCAGCTCACCTCCGGCGGGTGAAAAACTGTTTTTT.

V and J are TRBV6-1 and TRBJ1-3; 7 positions agree with TRBD1. This CDR3 is built from 12 residues. Per the germline V gene, CDR1 is MNHNS and CDR2 is SASEGT. Trimming at V came to 7 bases and at J to 7 bases, leaving 4 bases not matched to a gene. This CDR3 reads CASTLTGNTIYF. CDR3 DNA: TGTGCCAGCACCTTGACAGGGAACACCATATATTTT.

V usage is TRBV7-9 and J usage is TRBJ1-1; D might be TRBD1 (5 bases). With 5 bases removed from V and 7 bases from J, the gap between germline ends came to 14 bases. The CDR3 length is 13 residues. In germline, CDR1 is SEHNR, CDR2 FQNEAQ (reference sequence). The CDR3 DNA sequence: TGTGCCAGCAGCACGCGGGACGGGGATGAAGCTTTCTTT. Its protein product is CASSTRDGDEAFF. The whole variable domain, remainder taken from reference TRBV7-9 and TRBJ1-1, is DTGVSQNPRHKITKRGQNVTFRCDPISEHNRLYWYRQTLGQGPEFLTYFQNEAQLEKSRLLSDRFSAERPKGSFSTLEIQRTEQGDSAMYLCASSTRDGDEAFFGQGTRLTVV.

The genes are TRBV19 and TRBJ2-7, with TRBD2 matching 9 bases. Trimming at V came to 6 bases and at J to 4 bases, leaving 4 bases not matched to a gene. The CDR3 consists of 13 residues. Per the germline V gene, CDR1 is LNHDA and CDR2 is SQIVND (reference sequence). The DNA for the CDR3 is TGTGCCAGTAGGGATAGCGGGAGATACGAGCAGTACTTC. Translating gives CASRDSGRYEQYF.

The chain joins TRBV15 to TRBJ1-1, with 11 positions matching TRBD1. The CDR3 runs to 15 residues. Losses at the gene ends were 3 bases for V and 2 bases for J; bases not matched to a gene: 2. The V gene's germline CDR1 is LNHNV and CDR2 YYDKDF (reference sequence). Here the CDR3 reads CATSRDRGRNTEAFF. The CDR3 DNA sequence: TGTGCCACCAGCAGGGACAGGGGGCGTAACACTGAAGCTTTCTTT. The whole variable domain, remainder taken from reference TRBV15 and TRBJ1-1, is DAMVIQNPRYQVTQFGKPVTLSCSQTLNHNVMYWYQQKSSQAPKLLFHYYDKDFNNEADTPDNFQSRRPNTSFCFLDIRSPGLGDTAMYLCATSRDRGRNTEAFFGQGTRLTVV.

The rearrangement links TRBV30 to TRBJ2-5; 10 bases fit TRBD2. The J call may be mistaken, given a closer DNA end match to TRBJ2-7. The CDR3 spans 13 residues. The germline V gene encodes CDR1 GTSNPN and CDR2 SVGIG (reference sequence). CDR3 nucleotide sequence: TGTGCCTGGACTAGCGGGAGCATTGTCGAGCAGTACTTC. Amino acids: CAWTSGSIVEQYF.

The rearrangement joins TRBV19 to TRBJ2-7; the match to TRBD1 covers 8 bases. Germline lookup yields CDR1 LNHDA and CDR2 SQIVND (reference sequence). V lost 10 bases and J lost 3; bases outside the gene matches: 8. The CDR3 is 13 amino acids. The CDR3 reads CATQGAVLYEQYV. DNA of the CDR3: TGTGCCACCCAGGGGGCAGTTCTCTACGAGCAGTACGTC.

The V gene is TRBV9, the J gene TRBJ2-7, with 9 bases matching TRBD1. J was trimmed by 3 bases and V by 2 bases; bases with no gene match: 15. Germline V lookup: CDR1 SGDLS, CDR2 YYNGEE. CDR3 length: 18 amino acids. The CDR3 DNA sequence: TGTGCCAGCAGCGTCATTTTTGGGGGACAGGGTGGATACTACGAGCAGTACTTC. The encoded protein is CASSVIFGGQGGYYEQYF. Filled out from reference TRBV9 and TRBJ2-7, the complete variable domain reads DSGVTQTPKHLITATGQRVTLRCSPRSGDLSVYWYQQSLDQGLQFLIQYYNGEERAKGNILERFSAQQFPDLHSELNLSSLELGDSALYFCASSVIFGGQGGYYEQYFGPGTRLTVT.

This chain connects TRBV7-3 to TRBJ1-5, with no clear D. The CDR3 runs to 14 residues. V was clipped by 2 bases and J by 3 bases, with 8 bases between them. The germline V gene encodes CDR1 SGHTA and CDR2 FQGTGA. The CDR3 nucleotides are TGTGCCAGCAGCTTAGGAGGGCCCAATCAGCCCCAGCATTTT. It specifies CASSLGGPNQPQHF.

The chain is built from TRBV15 and TRBJ2-1; D not certain. Trimming stripped 0 bases from V and 0 bases from J, with 12 bases between. Per the germline V gene, CDR1 is LNHNV and CDR2 is YYDKDF (reference sequence). This CDR3 region has 17 residues. CDR3 in amino acids: CATSRDLRPSSYNEQFF. The CDR3 bases are TGTGCCACCAGCAGAGATCTTCGGCCTAGCTCCTACAATGAGCAGTTCTTC.

Worth noting for this clone: The junction does not match germline at one end; this may be a read error. This rearrangement joins TRBV7-7 to TRBJ1-6; tentative D call: TRBD1 (5 bases). CDR3 length equals 14 residues. CDR1 SSHAT and CDR2 FNYEAQ come from the germline V gene (reference sequence). CDR3 in DNA: TGTGCTAGCAGCCGCGGGGGAACAAATTCACCCCTCCACTTT. It yields the protein CASSRGGTNSPLHF.

The chain is built from TRBV6-6 and TRBJ1-5; D is perhaps TRBD1 (6 bases). Germline assignment: CDR1 MNHNY and CDR2 SVGAGI (reference sequence). This CDR3 has 13 residues. The V end lost 8 bases, the J end lost 6 bases, and 14 bases lay between the germline ends. The CDR3 DNA is TGTGCCAGCCAAGACAGGAGTGCTCAGCCCCAGCATTTT. Encoded protein: CASQDRSAQPQHF.

The chain links TRBV5-5 to TRBJ2-7; no reliable D call. CDR1 is SGHKS, CDR2 YYEKEE, per germline (reference sequence). There are 15 residues in the CDR3. V lost 0 bases and J 2 bases, leaving 12 bases between the germline ends. CDR3 amino acids: CASSLGHPLTYEQYV. The DNA of the CDR3 is TGTGCCAGCAGCTTGGGACATCCTCTAACCTACGAGCAGTACGTC.